This T cell receptor beta chain stems from a study of neurological immune-mediated disorders. This clonotype was recorded at least ten times. The CDR3 is made up of 15 amino acids. V was pared by 3 bases and J by 5 bases, with 19 bases between. Per germline, CDR1 DFQATT and CDR2 SNEGSKA (reference sequence). TCRdb analysed the 5' RACE reads with MiXCR anew, one entry per CDR3 protein. The sample contains some 42,000 distinct CDR3 sequences, around a tenth of which appear only once. This chain joins TRBV20-1 and TRBJ2-5; TRBD2 is a possible D gene (7 bases). The specimen sequenced was CD4+ T cells from blood. This clonotype was obtained from a woman aged 25 to 45 with HTLV-1-associated myelopathy (HAM/TSP). The CDR3: CSASGGGGRRETQYF. The CDR3 DNA is TGCAGTGCTAGTGGCGGGGGCGGCCGGCGGGAGACCCAGTACTTC.